This T cell receptor (beta chain) was recovered during a study of T-cell reconstitution after alpha-beta-depleted transplantation in children. Whole-study findings and limits: Roughly two months post-transplant, alpha-beta T cells reportedly originated from several hundred graft clones that had expanded. Diversity and T-cell counts at one year after transplant derived mostly from new T cells.

The CDR3 sequence is 16 residues long. Trimming removed 0 bases from V and 0 bases from J, with 12 bases in between. Per germline, CDR1 SGHRS and CDR2 YFSETQ. This sample's TCRbeta library carried unique molecular identifier barcodes. TCRdb called the PCR reads again in MiXCR, with one record for every CDR3 protein. The sample records about 980,000 distinct CDR3 sequences, about 26% being singletons. This clonotype came up a few times. Its cognate antigen is unknown. The origin of this receptor is a boy in the first two years of life who had a stem cell transplant for SCID, so the T cells may come from the graft donor. The sequencing here drew on PBMCs, mostly from graft donor cells, taken 360 days after TCRalphabeta/CD19-depleted stem cell transplant. V is TRBV5-1 and J is TRBJ1-1; unclear D gene. In nucleotides, the CDR3 is TGCGCCAGCAGCTTGGCCCTTGGAGGGATGAACACTGAAGCTTTCTTT. Its protein product is CASSLALGGMNTEAFF.